The 4 T cell receptor beta chains in this list originate from one sample, sequenced in a study of blood T cell repertoires in COVID-19. Some clones are missing from TCRdb's copy, which holds only in-frame ones; the method was immunoSEQ multiplex PCR. Altogether some 130,000 clones are present, more than 70% being singletons, with the ten largest covering about a tenth. Sequencing used peripheral blood. The receptors originated from a man aged 50 or older with acute or convalescent COVID-19.

J is TRBJ1-1 and V is TRBV2; TRBD1 aligns across 7 bases. V was pared by 7 bases and J by 4 bases, with 6 bases of the junction left unmatched. There are 13 residues in the CDR3. Germline V CDR1 and CDR2: SNHLY, FYNNEI. The DNA of the CDR3 is TGTGCCAGCAACCACGACAGGGCCACTGAAGCTTTCTTT. Translating it yields CASNHDRATEAFF.

The chain combines TRBV18 with TRBJ1-2; 7 nucleotides match TRBD1. CDR3 size: 17 residues. Germline V gives CDR1 KGHSH, CDR2 LQKENI. With 2 bases clipped from V and 8 bases from J, the junction kept 17 bases outside the gene matches. This CDR3 reads CASSPSATAGGSRGYTF. CDR3 bases: TGTGCCAGCTCACCATCCGCAACGGCAGGGGGGAGTCGAGGCTACACCTTC. Drawing the rest from reference TRBV18 and TRBJ1-2, the complete variable domain is NAGVMQNPRHLVRRRGQEARLRCSPMKGHSHVYWYRQLPEEGLKFMVYLQKENIIDESGMPKERFSAEFPKEGPSILRIQQVVRGDSAAYFCASSPSATAGGSRGYTFGSGTRLTVV.

The CDR3 region is CASSLAFSGGYEQYF. Written as DNA, the CDR3 is TGTGCCAGCAGCTTAGCGTTTAGCGGGGGATACGAGCAGTACTTC. V and J are TRBV7-2 and TRBJ2-7, with 9 bases identical to TRBD2. Germline CDR1 reads SGHTA; CDR2 reads FQGNSA. V was pared by 0 bases and J by 4 bases, with 4 bases of the junction left unmatched. The CDR3 consists of 15 residues.

The chain links TRBV7-9 to TRBJ1-4, with D unresolved. This CDR3 is 14 amino acids long. Trimming took off 1 base at V and 3 bases at J, with 6 bases between the two ends. CDR1 and CDR2 from the germline V gene are SEHNR and FQNEAQ (reference sequence). The CDR3 region is CASSLGPANEKLFF. The CDR3 DNA reads TGTGCCAGCAGCTTAGGTCCAGCTAATGAAAAACTGTTTTTT.